This is a list of T cell receptor beta chains from one sample in a study of spatial heterogeneity in lung cancer. TCRdb recomputed calls from the 5' RACE reads with MiXCR, one row per CDR3 protein. This table has 30,000 to 45,000 distinct CDR3 sequences, less than 9.5% appearing once. The input for sequencing was PBMCs, taken at surgery. These receptors all come from a female donor with early-stage non-small cell lung cancer. Both conserved end residues are part of each CDR3.

cdr3_aa v_call
CATSRSRDSAPETQYF TRBV15
CASSPQTGVSYNEQFF TRBV5-1
CASSLLAGVRDTQYF TRBV5-1
CASSEDRARDIQYF TRBV11-2
CASVRRLRAHNEQFF TRBV5-8
CSVGDYEQYF TRBV29-1
CASSPAMPPTEAFF TRBV18
CSARPGLGTNYEQYF TRBV20-1
CASSPWNREETQYF TRBV7-8
CASSPLHTPEDIQYF TRBV7-8
CASSPRRFHEKLFF TRBV19
CASSYGLSGGDTQYF TRBV6-2/TRBV6-3
CASQEQLNTEAFF TRBV2
CATSRDLRASGGYTF TRBV15
CASSGLAGVWTDTQYF TRBV12-3/TRBV12-4
CASSPQIAKNIQYF TRBV18
CSVEEGSGSSYNEQFF TRBV29-1
CASSQTAGGHYEQYF TRBV3-1
CASSAGASSYEQYF TRBV10-2
CASSLYSGGSYEQYF TRBV13
CSAGDPWADTQYF TRBV20-1
CASSDPAGVGGVIGNQPQHF TRBV19
CASSSSDFRYYNGETQYF TRBV7-7